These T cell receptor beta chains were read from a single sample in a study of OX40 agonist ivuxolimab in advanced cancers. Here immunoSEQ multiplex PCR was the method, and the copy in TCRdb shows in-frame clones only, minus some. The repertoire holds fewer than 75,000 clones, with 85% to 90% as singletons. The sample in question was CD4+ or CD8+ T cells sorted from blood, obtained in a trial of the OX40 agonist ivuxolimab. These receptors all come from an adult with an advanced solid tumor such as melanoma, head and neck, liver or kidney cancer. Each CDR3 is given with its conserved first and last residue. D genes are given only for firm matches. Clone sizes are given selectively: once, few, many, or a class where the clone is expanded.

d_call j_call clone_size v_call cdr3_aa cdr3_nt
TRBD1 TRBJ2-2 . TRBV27 CASTLAGTAFTGELFF TGTGCCAGCACCTTGGCCGGGACAGCATTCACCGGGGAGCTGTTTTTT
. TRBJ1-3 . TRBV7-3 CASSRTGLAGNTIYF TGTGCCAGCAGCCGAACAGGGCTAGCAGGAAACACCATATATTTT
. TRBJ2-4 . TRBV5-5 CASSLTPGNIQYF TGTGCCAGCAGCTTGACCCCGGGGAACATTCAGTACTTC
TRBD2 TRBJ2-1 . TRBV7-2 CASSPSGGAHNEQFF TGTGCCAGCAGCCCTAGCGGGGGGGCCCACAATGAGCAGTTCTTC
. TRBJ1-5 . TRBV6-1 CASTRGSDQPQHF TGTGCCAGCACGAGAGGGTCCGATCAGCCCCAGCATTTT
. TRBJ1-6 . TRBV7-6 CASSSDGGGSPLHF TGTGCCAGCAGCTCAGACGGAGGGGGTTCACCCCTCCACTTT
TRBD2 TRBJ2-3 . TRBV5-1 CASCLADLATQYF TGTGCCAGCTGTCTAGCGGATCTCGCCACGCAGTATTTT
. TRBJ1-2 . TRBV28 CASSWGGINYGYTF TGTGCCAGCAGTTGGGGGGGTATCAACTATGGCTACACCTTC
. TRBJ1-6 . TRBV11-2 CASNPRGGNSPLHF TGTGCCAGCAACCCCAGGGGAGGTAATTCACCCCTCCACTTT
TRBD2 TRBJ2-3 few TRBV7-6 CASSLRGGGSDTQYF TGTGCCAGCAGCTTAAGGGGCGGGGGGTCAGATACGCAGTATTTT
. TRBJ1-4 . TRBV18 CASSSTGNEKLFF TGTGCCAGCTCATCAACAGGGAATGAAAAACTGTTTTTT
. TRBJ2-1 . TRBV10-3 CAISRPGQGRGDEQFF TGTGCCATCAGCCGCCCAGGACAGGGCCGGGGGGATGAGCAGTTCTTC
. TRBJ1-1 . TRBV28 CASSLYANTEAFF TGTGCCAGCAGTTTATATGCGAACACTGAAGCTTTCTTT
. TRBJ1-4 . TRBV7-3 CASSPTQGEKLFF TGTGCCAGCAGCCCGACCCAAGGGGAAAAACTGTTTTTT
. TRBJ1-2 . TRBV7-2 CASSLGAGGGNYGYTF TGTGCCAGCAGCTTAGGGGCGGGGGGAGGTAACTATGGCTACACCTTC
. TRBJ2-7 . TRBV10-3 CAIRDRDGAYEQYF TGTGCCATCAGGGACCGGGACGGAGCCTACGAGCAGTACTTC